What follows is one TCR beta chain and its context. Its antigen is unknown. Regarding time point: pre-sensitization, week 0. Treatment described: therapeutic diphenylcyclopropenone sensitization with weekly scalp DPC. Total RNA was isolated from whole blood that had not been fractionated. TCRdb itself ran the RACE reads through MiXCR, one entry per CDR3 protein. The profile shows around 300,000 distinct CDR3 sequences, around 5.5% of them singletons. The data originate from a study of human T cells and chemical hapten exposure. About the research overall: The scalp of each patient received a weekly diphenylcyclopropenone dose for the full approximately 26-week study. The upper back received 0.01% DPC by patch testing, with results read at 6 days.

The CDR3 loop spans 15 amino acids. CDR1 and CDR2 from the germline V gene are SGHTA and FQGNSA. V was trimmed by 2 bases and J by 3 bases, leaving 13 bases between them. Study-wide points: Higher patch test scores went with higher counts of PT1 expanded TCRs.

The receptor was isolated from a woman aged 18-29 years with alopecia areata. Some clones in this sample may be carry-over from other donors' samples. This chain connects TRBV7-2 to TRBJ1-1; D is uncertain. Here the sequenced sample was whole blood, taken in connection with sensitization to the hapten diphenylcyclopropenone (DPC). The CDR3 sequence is CASSLTFDGDTEAFF. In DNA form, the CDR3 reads TGTGCCAGCAGCTTAACTTTTGATGGTGACACTGAAGCTTTCTTT.